The 2 T cell receptor beta chains below all came from one sample that was sequenced in a study of blood T cell repertoires in COVID-19. The repertoire was sequenced with immunoSEQ multiplex PCR; TCRdb's copy has only in-frame clones and lacks some. Of about 420,000 clones listed, 70% to 90% were seen once; the top ten hold 0.65% to 1%. Sequenced material: peripheral blood. These receptor sequences come from a man between 18 and 35 years old with COVID-19, enrolled during active disease.

J is TRBJ2-7 and V is TRBV10-3; 7 positions match TRBD1. J lost 1 base, V lost 6 bases, and 6 bases had no gene match. Germline CDR1 ENHRY, CDR2 SYGVKD. This CDR3 spans 14 amino acids. The CDR3 protein is CAISPGQISYEQYF. CDR3 DNA: TGTGCCATCAGCCCGGGACAGATTTCCTACGAGCAGTACTTC.

The chain recombines TRBV6-5 with TRBJ2-1, with 10 bases aligning to TRBD1. The CDR3 loop spans 15 amino acids. V shed 8 bases, J shed 2 bases, and the junction held 6 bases outside the gene matches. Germline assignment: CDR1 MNHEY and CDR2 SVGAGI. In DNA, the CDR3 is TGTGCCAGCGCGAGACAGGGGGCTGCCTACAATGAGCAGTTCTTC. Protein product: CASARQGAAYNEQFF.